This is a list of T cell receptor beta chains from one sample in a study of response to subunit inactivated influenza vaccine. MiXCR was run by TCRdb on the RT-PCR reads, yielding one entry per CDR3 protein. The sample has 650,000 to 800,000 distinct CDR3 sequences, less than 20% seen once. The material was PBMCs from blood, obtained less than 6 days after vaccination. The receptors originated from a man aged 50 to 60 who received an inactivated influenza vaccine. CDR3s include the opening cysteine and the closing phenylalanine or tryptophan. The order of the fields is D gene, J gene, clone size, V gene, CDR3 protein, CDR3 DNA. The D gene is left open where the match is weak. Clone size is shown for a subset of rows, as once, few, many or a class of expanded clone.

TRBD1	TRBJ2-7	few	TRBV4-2	CASSQGTGRLYEQYF	TGTGCCAGCAGCCAAGGGACAGGGAGGTTGTACGAGCAGTACTTC
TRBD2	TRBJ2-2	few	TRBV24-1	CATSIAGVTGELFF	TGTGCCACCAGTATAGCGGGGGTCACCGGGGAGCTGTTTTTT
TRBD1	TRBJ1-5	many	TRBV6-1	CASSDTGGTNQPQHF	TGTGCCAGCAGCGACACAGGGGGTACTAATCAGCCCCAGCATTTT
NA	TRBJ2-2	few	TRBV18	CASSPGQASNTGELFF	TGTGCCAGCTCACCCGGCCAGGCGTCGAACACCGGGGAGCTGTTTTTT
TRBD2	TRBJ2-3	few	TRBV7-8	CASSLAVAGGPSTQYF	TGTGCCAGCAGCTTAGCCGTGGCGGGGGGGCCCTCTACGCAGTATTTT
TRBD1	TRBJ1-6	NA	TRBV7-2	CASSLTGTGTNSPLHF	TGTGCCAGCAGCTTAACGGGGACAGGGACAAATTCACCCCTCCACTTT
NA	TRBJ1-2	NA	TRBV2	CASSVRGAGYTF	TGTGCCAGCAGTGTACGGGGGGCCGGCTACACCTTC
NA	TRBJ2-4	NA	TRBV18	CASSPRQPNIQYF	TGTGCCAGCTCACCCCGGCAGCCAAACATTCAGTACTTC
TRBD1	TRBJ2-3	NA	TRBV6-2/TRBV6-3	CASRYRGMTDTQYF	TGTGCCAGCAGGTACAGGGGTATGACAGATACGCAGTATTTT
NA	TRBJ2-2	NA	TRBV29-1	CSATSGVGTGELFF	TGCAGCGCTACCTCCGGGGTGGGGACCGGGGAGCTGTTTTTT
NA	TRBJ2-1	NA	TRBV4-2	CASSLSYGSSYNEQFF	TGTGCCAGCAGCCTATCATACGGAAGCTCCTACAATGAGCAGTTCTTC
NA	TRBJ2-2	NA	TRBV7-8	CASSPTPGELFF	TGTGCCAGCAGCCCCACCCCCGGGGAGCTGTTTTTT
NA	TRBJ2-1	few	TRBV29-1	CSVTRNAYNEQFF	TGCAGCGTTACTAGAAACGCCTACAATGAGCAGTTCTTC
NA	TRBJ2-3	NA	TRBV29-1	CSVDSPPSTDTQYF	TGCAGCGTTGATTCTCCTCCGAGCACAGATACGCAGTATTTT
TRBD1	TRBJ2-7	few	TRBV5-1	CASRGQPNYEQYF	TGCGCCAGCAGGGGACAGCCTAATTACGAGCAGTACTTC
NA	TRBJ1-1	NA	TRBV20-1	CSANPFQRTEAFF	TGCAGTGCTAATCCGTTCCAAAGAACTGAAGCTTTCTTT
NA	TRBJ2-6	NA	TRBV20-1	CSATGHSSSGANVLTF	TGCAGTGCAACGGGACACTCGAGTTCTGGGGCCAACGTCCTGACTTTC
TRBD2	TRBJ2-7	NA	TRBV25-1	CASRGLAGEKYEQYF	TGTGCCAGCCGGGGACTAGCGGGGGAAAAATACGAGCAGTACTTC
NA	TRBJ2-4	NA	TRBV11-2	CASSTLPLDSPVAKNIQYF	TGTGCCAGCAGCACCCTGCCCCTCGACAGCCCGGTGGCCAAAAACATTCAGTACTTC
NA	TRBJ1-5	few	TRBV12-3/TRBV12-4	CASSLTYQPQHF	TGTGCCAGCAGTCTAACTTATCAGCCCCAGCATTTT
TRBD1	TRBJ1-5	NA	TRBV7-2	CASSTTGNNQPQHF	TGTGCCAGCAGCACGACAGGGAACAATCAGCCCCAGCATTTT
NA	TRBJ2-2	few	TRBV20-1	CSARRGATGELFF	TGCAGTGCTCGCCGTGGGGCAACCGGGGAGCTGTTTTTT
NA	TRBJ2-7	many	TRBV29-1	CSVEGYSYEQYF	TGCAGCGTTGAGGGCTACTCCTACGAGCAGTACTTC
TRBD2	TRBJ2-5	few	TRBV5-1	CASSLEILADQETQYF	TGCGCCAGCAGCTTGGAGATACTAGCGGACCAAGAGACCCAGTACTTC
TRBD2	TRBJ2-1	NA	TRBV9	CASSVAAGNYNEQFF	TGTGCCAGCAGCGTAGCAGCGGGAAATTACAATGAGCAGTTCTTC
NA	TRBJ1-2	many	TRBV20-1	CSARDNGRGYTF	TGCAGTGCCCGGGACAACGGTCGAGGCTACACCTTC
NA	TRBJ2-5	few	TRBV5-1	CASSRTLETQYF	TGCGCCAGCAGCCGTACTTTAGAGACCCAGTACTTC
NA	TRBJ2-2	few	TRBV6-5	CASSFAGYTGELFF	TGTGCCAGCAGTTTTGCCGGATACACCGGGGAGCTGTTTTTT
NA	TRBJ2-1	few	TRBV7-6	CASSWGGREIYNEQFF	TGTGCCAGCAGCTGGGGGGGGCGGGAGATATACAATGAGCAGTTCTTC
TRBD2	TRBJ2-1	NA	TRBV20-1	CSAALQREGHNEQFF	TGCAGTGCTGCCCTCCAGCGGGAGGGCCACAATGAGCAGTTCTTC
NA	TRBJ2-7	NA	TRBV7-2	CASRRSYEQYF	TGTGCCAGCAGGCGTTCCTACGAGCAGTACTTC
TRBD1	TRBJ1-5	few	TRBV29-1	CSVGVTGTQPQHF	TGCAGCGTTGGGGTGACAGGGACTCAGCCCCAGCATTTT
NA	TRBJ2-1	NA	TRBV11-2	CASSPPMNYNEQFF	TGTGCCAGCAGCCCCCCAATGAACTACAATGAGCAGTTCTTC
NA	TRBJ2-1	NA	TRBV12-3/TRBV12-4	CASSFKVGEQFF	TGTGCCAGCAGTTTTAAGGTTGGGGAGCAGTTCTTC
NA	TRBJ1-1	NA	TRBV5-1	CASSPVADQGTEAFF	TGCGCCAGCAGCCCCGTGGCCGACCAAGGCACTGAAGCTTTCTTT
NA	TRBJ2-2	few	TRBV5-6	CASSLGEVNTGELFF	TGTGCCAGCAGCTTGGGAGAGGTGAACACCGGGGAGCTGTTTTTT
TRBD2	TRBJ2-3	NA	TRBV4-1	CASSQTGTSGAWPQYF	TGCGCCAGCAGCCAAACCGGGACTAGCGGGGCCTGGCCGCAGTATTTT
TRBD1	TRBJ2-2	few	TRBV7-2	CASRVNPGQGRTGELFF	TGTGCCAGCAGAGTAAACCCGGGACAGGGTCGAACCGGGGAGCTGTTTTTT
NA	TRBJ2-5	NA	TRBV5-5	CASSLFVTEETQYF	TGTGCCAGCAGCTTGTTTGTGACAGAAGAGACCCAGTACTTC
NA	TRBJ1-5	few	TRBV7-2	CASSPEGIPNQPQHF	TGTGCCAGCAGCCCAGAAGGGATCCCCAATCAGCCCCAGCATTTT
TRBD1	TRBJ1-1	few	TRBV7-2	CASGKGAMNTEAFF	TGTGCCAGCGGAAAGGGGGCGATGAACACTGAAGCTTTCTTT